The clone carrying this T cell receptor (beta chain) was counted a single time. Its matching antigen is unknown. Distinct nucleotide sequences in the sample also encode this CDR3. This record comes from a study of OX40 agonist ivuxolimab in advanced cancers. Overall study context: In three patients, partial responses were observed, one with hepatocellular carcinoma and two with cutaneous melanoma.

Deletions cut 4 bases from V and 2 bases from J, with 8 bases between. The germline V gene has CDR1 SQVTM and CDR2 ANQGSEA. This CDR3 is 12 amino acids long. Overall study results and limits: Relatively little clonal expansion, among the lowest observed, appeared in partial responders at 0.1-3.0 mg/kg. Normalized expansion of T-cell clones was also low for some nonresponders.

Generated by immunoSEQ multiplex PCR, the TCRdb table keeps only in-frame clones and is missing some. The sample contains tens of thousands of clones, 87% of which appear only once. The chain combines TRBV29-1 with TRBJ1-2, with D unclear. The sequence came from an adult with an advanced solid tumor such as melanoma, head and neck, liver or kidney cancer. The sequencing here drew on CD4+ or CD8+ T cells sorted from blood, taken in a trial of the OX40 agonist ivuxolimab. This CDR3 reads CSVGLGNYGYTF. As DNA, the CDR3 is TGCAGCGTTGGTCTGGGGAACTATGGCTACACCTTC. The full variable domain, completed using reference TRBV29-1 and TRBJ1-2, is SAVISQKPSRDICQRGTSLTIQCQVDSQVTMMFWYRQQPGQSLTLIATANQGSEATYESGFVIDKFPISRPNLTFSTLTVSNMSPEDSSIYLCSVGLGNYGYTFGSGTRLTVV.